Listed here are 29 T cell receptor beta chains from one sample, sequenced in a study of blood T cell repertoires in COVID-19 (dated by TCRdb to 2019 to 2021). Library prep was done by the immunoSEQ multiplex PCR assay. Sourced from immuneACCESS, this table was stored by TCRdb with only in-frame sequences that have V and J called. A share of the clones is absent; for the studies checked, an unresolved V gene accounts for under half, and the remainder has no known explanation. The table for this sample lists 300,000 to 400,000 clones; approximately 88% of them were counted only once. Around 3% of the sample belongs to the ten largest clones. Sequencing input: peripheral blood. The source is a woman under 40 with COVID-19, enrolled during active disease.

J is TRBJ2-3 and V is TRBV3-1 (or the pseudogene TRBV3-2); 11 positions agree with TRBD2. The germline V gene has CDR1 LGHDT and CDR2 YNNKEL (reference sequence). The CDR3 has 17 residues. The V and J ends lost 4 bases and 5 bases, in that order; junction bases with no gene match: 11. Written as DNA, the CDR3 is TGTGCCAGCAGCCGGACGACTAGCGGGACAATTTTAGATACGCAGTATTTT. The encoded protein is CASSRTTSGTILDTQYF.

CDR3: CASSLVLGTGKNSPLHF. In DNA form, the CDR3 reads TGTGCCAGCAGCTTAGTCCTCGGGACAGGAAAAAATTCACCCCTCCACTTT. V is TRBV7-8 and J is TRBJ1-6; 8 bases line up with TRBD1. Germline values: CDR1 SGHVS, CDR2 FQNEAQ. With V trimmed by 1 base and J by 7 bases, 9 bases remained unmatched. The CDR3 has 17 amino acids.

The chain is built from TRBV2 and TRBJ2-3, with 8 nucleotides matching TRBD2. The CDR3 totals 13 residues. V lost 8 bases to trimming and J lost 5 bases; unmatched junction nucleotides: 6. The germline V gene has CDR1 SNHLY and CDR2 FYNNEI. CDR3 in DNA: TGTGCCAGCCCGGGGGGGGGCGGAGATACGCAGTATTTT. It is translated as CASPGGGGDTQYF.

This clone turned up a few times. The genes are TRBV10-3 and TRBJ2-7; tentatively, D is TRBD1 (5 bases). The germline CDR1 and CDR2 sequences are ENHRY and SYGVKD. Trimming removed 2 bases at V and 3 bases at J, with 5 bases between. CDR3 length equals 12 residues. The CDR3: CAISEQGYEQYV. The CDR3 DNA follows: TGTGCCATCAGTGAGCAGGGCTACGAGCAGTACGTC.

This clone was seen just once. The chain joins TRBV9 to TRBJ2-1, with D possibly being TRBD2 (7 bases). CDR3 length: 16 amino acids. V dropped 0 bases and J dropped 2 bases, with 12 bases sitting between them. CDR1 is SGDLS and CDR2 is YYNGEE in the germline V gene. The DNA of the CDR3 is TGTGCCAGCAGCGTAGAGGGGGGGAGGCCCTACAATGAGCAGTTCTTC. Protein product: CASSVEGGRPYNEQFF.

The chain combines TRBV27 with TRBJ1-2; 8 positions agree with TRBD1. V shed 4 bases and J 6 bases; nucleotides not matched to a gene: 10. CDR1 and CDR2 from the germline V gene are MNHEY and SMNVEV (reference sequence). This CDR3 is 15 amino acids long. The CDR3 DNA sequence: TGTGCCAGCAGTTCCGCGACAGGGGTTGGAAATGGCTACACCTTC. Encoded protein: CASSSATGVGNGYTF.

The chain combines TRBV19 with TRBJ1-1; D is possibly TRBD1 (6 bases). The V and J ends lost 4 bases and 3 bases respectively, with 12 bases between them. The length of the CDR3 is 14 residues. From germline, CDR1 is LNHDA and CDR2 SQIVND (reference sequence). In DNA form, the CDR3 reads TGTGCCAGTAGTAGTCCGGGACAAGACACTGAAGCTTTCTTT. Protein sequence: CASSSPGQDTEAFF.

The chain links TRBV19 to TRBJ1-5; tentative D call: TRBD1 (6 bases). The V and J ends lost 4 bases and 3 bases respectively, with 10 bases between them. The germline V gene encodes CDR1 LNHDA and CDR2 SQIVND (reference sequence). CDR3 size: 14 residues. The CDR3 here is CASSTRQDNQPQHF. CDR3 in DNA: TGTGCCAGTAGTACCAGACAGGACAATCAGCCCCAGCATTTT.

This chain joins TRBV15 and TRBJ1-3, with a weak D call TRBD1 (6 bases). Germline CDR1 LNHNV, CDR2 YYDKDF (reference sequence). Trimming left V 5 bases short and J 3 bases short, with 17 bases between. There are 16 residues in the CDR3. The CDR3 reads CATSALEQGGGNTIYF. CDR3 DNA: TGTGCCACCAGCGCCTTGGAACAGGGTGGTGGAAACACCATATATTTT.

This clone was counted a few times. J is TRBJ1-5 and V is TRBV6-2 or TRBV6-3; 8 positions match TRBD1. Trimming removed 4 bases from V and 5 bases from J; junction bases left unmatched: 4. The CDR3 has 14 amino acids. Per the germline V gene, CDR1 is MNHEY and CDR2 is SVGEGT. Here the CDR3 reads CASSLTGGHQPQHF. The CDR3 DNA is TGTGCCAGCAGTTTAACAGGGGGGCATCAGCCCCAGCATTTT.

The chain is built from TRBV6-5 and TRBJ2-5; a weak D match, TRBD2 (7 bases). The CDR3 consists of 16 residues. The germline V gene has CDR1 MNHEY and CDR2 SVGAGI. V was clipped by 1 base and J by 5 bases, with 17 bases between them. This chain's CDR3 is CASSYLGGAGTETQYF. In DNA form, the CDR3 reads TGTGCCAGCAGTTACTTGGGGGGGGCGGGCACTGAGACCCAGTACTTC.

This chain links TRBV4-3 with TRBJ1-6, with 8 positions matching TRBD1. This CDR3 is built from 15 residues. With 0 bases clipped from V and 11 bases from J, the junction kept 6 bases outside the gene matches. Germline V gene data show CDR1 as LGHNA and CDR2 as YSLEER. This CDR3 is CASSQERTGTTPLHF. Here the CDR3 DNA reads TGCGCCAGCAGCCAAGAGAGGACAGGGACAACACCCCTCCACTTT.

This clone was seen only once. The rearrangement links TRBV30 to TRBJ1-1; the D gene is possibly TRBD1 (5 bases). The CDR3 covers 14 residues. Trimming took off 7 bases at V and 3 bases at J, with 18 bases between the two ends. CDR1 is GTSNPN and CDR2 is SVGIG in the germline V gene (reference sequence). CDR3 nucleotides: TGTGCCTCCACCCCGGGTGCGGGGGACACTGAAGCTTTCTTT. Protein: CASTPGAGDTEAFF.

The chain is built from TRBV15 and TRBJ1-1; tentative D call: TRBD1 (5 bases). V was clipped by 0 bases and J by 7 bases, with 21 bases between them. This CDR3 contains 17 residues. Germline V gene sequence: CDR1 LNHNV, CDR2 YYDKDF (reference sequence). The chain's CDR3 is CATSRDRGLGRQGEAFF. The CDR3 DNA reads as TGTGCCACCAGCAGAGATCGGGGGTTAGGGAGGCAGGGTGAAGCTTTCTTT. Full variable domain (missing parts from reference TRBV15 and TRBJ1-1): DAMVIQNPRYQVTQFGKPVTLSCSQTLNHNVMYWYQQKSSQAPKLLFHYYDKDFNNEADTPDNFQSRRPNTSFCFLDIRSPGLGDTAMYLCATSRDRGLGRQGEAFFGQGTRLTVV.

The gene calls are TRBV6-6 and TRBJ2-7; 7 positions match TRBD2. Trimming removed 6 bases from V and 5 bases from J; junction bases left unmatched: 1. This CDR3 contains 11 residues. The V gene's germline CDR1 is MNHNY and CDR2 SVGAGI (reference sequence). The CDR3 nucleotides read TGTGCCAGCAGGGGGGGGAACGAGCAGTACGTC. Encoded protein: CASRGGNEQYV.

This chain uses TRBV27 with TRBJ1-5, with D possibly being TRBD1 (5 bases). Germline CDR1 and CDR2: MNHEY and SMNVEV (reference sequence). The germline V and J ends were trimmed by 4 bases and 5 bases, with 21 bases remaining between them. The CDR3 consists of 17 residues. The CDR3 DNA reads TGTGCCAGCAGTTCTCCCCCTCTGACAGTGCCCCATCAGCCCCAGCATTTT. Residues: CASSSPPLTVPHQPQHF.

The chain joins TRBV28 to TRBJ1-1, with 7 nucleotides matching TRBD1. The CDR3 loop spans 15 amino acids. Per the germline V gene, CDR1 is MDHEN and CDR2 is SYDVKM. Trimming cost V 2 bases and J 3 bases; bases outside gene matches: 6. DNA of the CDR3: TGTGCCAGCAGTTTACCGGACAGGATGGACACTGAAGCTTTCTTT. It translates to CASSLPDRMDTEAFF. Together with reference TRBV28 and TRBJ1-1, the CDR3 gives the full variable domain: DVKVTQSSRYLVKRTGEKVFLECVQDMDHENMFWYRQDPGLGLRLIYFSYDVKMKEKGDIPEGYSVSREKKERFSLILESASTNQTSMYLCASSLPDRMDTEAFFGQGTRLTVV.

This sequence joins TRBV5-8 and TRBJ2-3; possible D gene TRBD1, 6 bases. The V gene lost 5 bases and the J gene lost 2 bases, with 18 bases spanning the gap. The V gene's germline CDR1 is SGHTS and CDR2 YDEGEE. This CDR3 has 16 amino acids. CDR3: CASSFQRWGHTDTQYF. CDR3 nucleotide sequence: TGTGCCAGCAGTTTCCAAAGATGGGGGCACACAGATACGCAGTATTTT.

The CDR3 spells CASFLGQNTEAFF. CDR3 DNA sequence: TGCGCCAGTTTCCTTGGACAGAACACTGAAGCTTTCTTT. This chain connects TRBV5-1 to TRBJ1-1; a possible D gene is TRBD1 (5 bases). This CDR3 is built from 13 residues. V dropped 8 bases and J dropped 1 base, with 12 bases sitting between them. CDR1 and CDR2 (germline): SGHRS, YFSETQ.

The chain combines TRBV3-1 (or the pseudogene TRBV3-2) with TRBJ2-7; D unclear. This CDR3 comprises 15 residues. V lost 0 bases, J lost 2 bases, and 11 bases lay in between. The germline V gene has CDR1 LGHDT and CDR2 YNNKEL (reference sequence). CDR3 region: CASSQDLTAPYEQYF. The DNA for the CDR3 is TGTGCCAGCAGCCAAGATCTAACAGCCCCCTACGAGCAGTACTTC.

This clone showed up just once. This chain uses TRBV27 with TRBJ1-5; TRBD1 aligns across 7 bases. The J segment lost 9 bases and the V segment lost 6 bases, leaving 20 bases of the junction unmatched. This CDR3 region has 17 residues. Germline lookup yields CDR1 MNHEY and CDR2 SMNVEV (reference sequence). CDR3 coding DNA: TGTGCCAGCAGCCAGGCCTACAGGGGTATTTCATTTCGGCCCCAGCATTTT. Residues: CASSQAYRGISFRPQHF.

The chain employs TRBV5-1 and TRBJ2-2; 8 nucleotides agree with TRBD1. CDR1 is SGHRS and CDR2 is YFSETQ in the germline V gene. There are 15 residues in the CDR3. After removal of 0 bases from V and 3 bases from J, the junction contained 1 base not matched to a gene. The CDR3 coding sequence is TGCGCCAGCAGCTTGGGCAGGGGGCACACCGGGGAGCTGTTTTTT. It codes for CASSLGRGHTGELFF.

The chain uses TRBV10-2 and TRBJ2-5, with 8 bases identical to TRBD1. The CDR3 consists of 15 residues. Germline loops: CDR1 WSHSY, CDR2 SAAADI. V dropped 4 bases and J dropped 1; count of bases not matched to a gene: 5. CDR3 region: CASSATGAVQETQYF. CDR3 in DNA: TGCGCCAGCAGTGCGACAGGGGCCGTCCAAGAGACCCAGTACTTC.

The gene calls are TRBV7-6 and TRBJ2-7, with 8 bases fitting TRBD1. Germline CDR1 SGHVS, CDR2 FNYEAQ. Unmatched junction bases numbered 1, after V lost 3 bases and J lost 3 bases. CDR3 length: 13 residues. This CDR3 is CASSFDRGYEQYF. CDR3 DNA: TGTGCCAGCAGCTTCGACAGGGGCTACGAGCAGTACTTC.

Only one count was recorded for this clone. The chain is built from TRBV7-2 and TRBJ2-1; 7 bases are a match to TRBD2. V dropped 4 bases and J dropped 1; count of bases not matched to a gene: 10. The V gene's germline CDR1 is SGHTA and CDR2 FQGNSA. The CDR3 has 17 amino acids. The DNA of the CDR3 is TGTGCCAGCAGCTCCCAGCCCTCTAGCGGATCCTACAATGAGCAGTTCTTC. Residues: CASSSQPSSGSYNEQFF.

This clone turned up a few times. The rearrangement uses TRBV2 and TRBJ2-3, with D perhaps matching TRBD2 (5 bases). Germline CDR1 reads SNHLY; CDR2 reads FYNNEI. The V end was cut by 8 bases, the J end by 6 bases, with 15 bases between. The CDR3 covers 13 residues. The CDR3 DNA sequence: TGTGCCAGCGAGGGATCTTGGACGGATACGCAGTATTTT. This codes for CASEGSWTDTQYF. The full variable domain, with the rest looked up from reference TRBV2 and TRBJ2-3, is EPEVTQTPSHQVTQMGQEVILRCVPISNHLYFYWYRQILGQKVEFLVSFYNNEISEKSEIFDDQFSVERPDGSNFTLKIRSTKLEDSAMYFCASEGSWTDTQYFGPGTRLTVL.

This clone was seen only a few times. The genes are TRBV18 and TRBJ2-7; TRBD1 agrees at 7 bases. The trim removed 3 bases at V and 2 bases at J, leaving 4 bases unmatched. Germline-derived CDR1 and CDR2 are KGHSH and LQKENI. CDR3 length: 14 residues. CDR3 coding DNA: TGTGCCAGCTCACCTGACAGGGCCACCTACGAGCAGTACGTC. It yields the protein CASSPDRATYEQYV.

V and J are TRBV27 and TRBJ2-7; a weak D match, TRBD1 (6 bases). The CDR3 contains 14 residues. The germline V and J ends were trimmed by 3 bases and 3 bases, with 12 bases remaining between them. Germline V gene sequence: CDR1 MNHEY, CDR2 SMNVEV (reference sequence). The CDR3 nucleotides are TGTGCCAGCAGTTTGGCAGGGGTATACTACGAGCAGTACTTC. Translated: CASSLAGVYYEQYF.

The gene calls are TRBV19 and TRBJ2-7; 10 bases are a match to TRBD1. CDR3 length: 16 residues. CDR1 and CDR2 (germline): LNHDA, SQIVND (reference sequence). V lost 6 bases, J lost 2 bases, and 10 bases stayed unmatched. In nucleotides, the CDR3 is TGTGCCAGTAGACCCCGGGGACAGGGGAGCCCCTACGAGCAGTACTTC. This translates into CASRPRGQGSPYEQYF. Supplemented by reference TRBV19 and TRBJ2-7, the full variable domain reads DGGITQSPKYLFRKEGQNVTLSCEQNLNHDAMYWYRQDPGQGLRLIYYSQIVNDFQKGDIAEGYSVSREKKESFPLTVTSAQKNPTAFYLCASRPRGQGSPYEQYFGPGTRLTVT.